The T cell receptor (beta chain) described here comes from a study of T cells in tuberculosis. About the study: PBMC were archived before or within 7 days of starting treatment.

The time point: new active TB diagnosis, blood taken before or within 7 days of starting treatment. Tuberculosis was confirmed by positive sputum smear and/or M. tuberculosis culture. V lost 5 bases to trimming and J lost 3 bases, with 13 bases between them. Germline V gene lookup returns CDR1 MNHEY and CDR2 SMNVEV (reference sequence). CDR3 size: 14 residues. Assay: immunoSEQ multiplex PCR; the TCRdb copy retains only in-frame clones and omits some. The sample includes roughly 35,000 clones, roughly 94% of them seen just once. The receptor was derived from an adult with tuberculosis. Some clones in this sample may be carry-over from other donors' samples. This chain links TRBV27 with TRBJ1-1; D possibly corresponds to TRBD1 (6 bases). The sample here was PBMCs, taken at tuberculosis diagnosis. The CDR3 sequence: CASSADRYYTEAFF. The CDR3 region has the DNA TGTGCCAGCAGTGCAGACAGGTATTACACTGAAGCTTTCTTT.